The 25 T cell receptor beta chains below come from one sample, sequenced in a study of CD8 T cells in ankylosing spondylitis. General study results and limits: Roughly eight highly homologous variants made up a TCR beta motif that seemed to typify ankylosing spondylitis blood.

Antigen specificity for these receptors is unknown. From the 5' RACE reads, TCRdb called clonotypes with MiXCR, one entry per CDR3 protein. This table holds fewer than 500,000 distinct CDR3 sequences, 20% to 25% found once. The sample comprised blood, either unsorted or a sorted T cell fraction (not recorded which). These TCRs come from a male donor with ankylosing spondylitis.

This clonotype was seen a few times. The CDR3 sequence is CASSWSHEQYF. Here the CDR3 DNA reads TGTGCCAGCAGCTGGAGCCACGAGCAGTACTTC. The chain carries TRBV3-1 and TRBJ2-7; D gene unclear. This CDR3 contains 11 residues. Trimming took off 5 bases at V and 5 bases at J, with 7 bases between the two ends. CDR1 and CDR2 from the germline V gene are LGHDT and YNNKEL (reference sequence).

The V and J genes are TRBV20-1 and TRBJ1-2; 9 nucleotides match TRBD1. V shed 0 bases, J shed 7 bases, and the junction held 6 bases outside the gene matches. Looked up from germline, CDR1 is DFQATT and CDR2 is SNEGSKA (reference sequence). This CDR3 has 14 residues. The CDR3 protein is CSARDSGTGFGYTF. CDR3 DNA sequence: TGCAGTGCTAGAGATTCCGGGACAGGGTTTGGCTACACCTTC.

The V call is TRBV12-3 or TRBV12-4, the J call TRBJ2-6; D remains unclear. Trimming cost V 8 bases and J 3 bases, with 8 bases left between them. The CDR3 consists of 13 residues. The CDR3 DNA is TGTGCCAGCCGGACGGGTGGGGCCAACGTCCTGACTTTC. This codes for CASRTGGANVLTF.

This clonotype was seen only a few times. The chain uses TRBV7-3 and TRBJ2-1; perhaps TRBD2 as D (6 bases). V lost 6 bases and J 3 bases, leaving 15 bases between the germline ends. This CDR3 contains 15 residues. Germline V lookup: CDR1 SGHTA, CDR2 FQGTGA. This CDR3 is CASRLGRGDYNEQFF. The CDR3 DNA follows: TGTGCCAGCAGACTAGGGCGGGGAGACTACAATGAGCAGTTCTTC.

V usage is TRBV7-2 and J usage is TRBJ1-5; unclear D gene. This CDR3 region has 17 residues. CDR1 is SGHTA and CDR2 is FQGNSA in the germline V gene. Trimming took 0 bases from V and 6 from J, leaving 18 bases between them. CDR3 residues: CASSLAPVRPGGQPQHF. The CDR3 DNA sequence: TGTGCCAGCAGCTTAGCCCCGGTCAGGCCCGGAGGTCAGCCCCAGCATTTT.

This chain connects TRBV28 to TRBJ1-2; no clear D gene. Germline V gives CDR1 MDHEN, CDR2 SYDVKM. This CDR3 is built from 14 residues. Trimming stripped 7 bases from V and 2 bases from J, with 14 bases between. Written as DNA, the CDR3 is TGTGCCAGCACACCCTTAGGCAGGAACTATGGCTACACCTTC. It codes for CASTPLGRNYGYTF.

The rearrangement links TRBV6-5 to TRBJ1-1; maybe TRBD1 (5 bases). Per germline, CDR1 MNHEY and CDR2 SVGAGI. This CDR3 spans 16 amino acids. V dropped 4 bases and J dropped 0 bases, with 15 bases sitting between them. CDR3 region: CASSSPGRPMNTEAFF. The CDR3 bases are TGTGCCAGCAGTTCGCCGGGACGACCTATGAACACTGAAGCTTTCTTT.

This clonotype was detected ten times or more. J is TRBJ2-1 and V is TRBV29-1, with 10 positions matching TRBD1. Trimming at V came to 4 bases and at J to 3 bases, leaving 6 bases not matched to a gene. The germline CDR1 and CDR2 sequences are SQVTM and ANQGSEA. The CDR3 is made up of 15 amino acids. The chain's CDR3 is CSVVPGQGIYNEQFF. The CDR3 DNA sequence: TGCAGCGTTGTCCCGGGACAGGGGATCTACAATGAGCAGTTCTTC.

V gene TRBV2 combines with J gene TRBJ1-5; the D gene is possibly TRBD1 (5 bases). V was shortened by 6 bases and J by 0 bases, with 15 bases between the two germline ends. The CDR3 contains 16 residues. Germline CDR1 and CDR2: SNHLY and FYNNEI. CDR3 sequence (DNA): TGTGCCAGCAGGACGGGGCTGCAGAATAGCAATCAGCCCCAGCATTTT. Translating gives CASRTGLQNSNQPQHF.

This clonotype showed up just a few times. The chain couples TRBV20-1 to TRBJ2-1; no firm D call. Looked up from germline, CDR1 is DFQATT and CDR2 is SNEGSKA (reference sequence). With 5 bases removed from V and 6 bases from J, the gap between germline ends came to 14 bases. CDR3 length: 13 amino acids. The CDR3 region is CSAPGRVLNEQFF. CDR3 coding DNA: TGCAGTGCTCCAGGCCGGGTCCTCAATGAGCAGTTCTTC.

DNA of the CDR3: TGTGCCAGCAGTCTGGTGGGCCGTCTAGCGGGGGTGAGCTCCTACAATGAGCAGTTCTTC. Protein sequence: CASSLVGRLAGVSSYNEQFF. The chain combines TRBV28 with TRBJ2-1, with 10 positions matching TRBD2. Trimming cost V 5 bases and J 0 bases; bases outside gene matches: 16. The CDR3 has 20 amino acids. Germline V gives CDR1 MDHEN, CDR2 SYDVKM. The full variable domain, with the rest looked up from reference TRBV28 and TRBJ2-1, is DVKVTQSSRYLVKRTGEKVFLECVQDMDHENMFWYRQDPGLGLRLIYFSYDVKMKEKGDIPEGYSVSREKKERFSLILESASTNQTSMYLCASSLVGRLAGVSSYNEQFFGPGTRLTVL.

V is TRBV11-2 and J is TRBJ2-1, with 8 bases fitting TRBD1. The CDR3 sequence is 17 residues long. V shed 5 bases and J 8 bases; nucleotides not matched to a gene: 17. CDR1 is SGHAT, CDR2 FQNNGV, per germline. CDR3 coding DNA: TGTGCCAGCAGCCACCCCCCAGGGGGCAGGCTAGCCGATGAGCAGTTCTTC. Protein product: CASSHPPGGRLADEQFF.

CDR3 sequence: CASGEVEEKLFF. The CDR3, as DNA: TGTGCCAGCGGGGAGGTAGAGGAAAAACTGTTTTTT. The chain has TRBV19 and TRBJ1-4; D is uncertain. Germline CDR1 is LNHDA and CDR2 is SQIVND (reference sequence). This CDR3 region has 12 residues. V was shortened by 9 bases and J by 8 bases, with 13 bases between the two germline ends.

There are a few counts of this clonotype. V and J are TRBV5-1 and TRBJ2-7; no definite D call. The CDR3 is made up of 15 amino acids. Germline V lookup: CDR1 SGHRS, CDR2 YFSETQ. Trimming shortened V by 2 bases and J by 8 bases, and 20 bases separated the two germline ends. The CDR3 spells CASSFRNRYLVKQYF. Written as DNA, the CDR3 is TGCGCCAGCAGCTTTAGAAACCGGTACCTTGTGAAGCAGTACTTC.

This chain links TRBV20-1 with TRBJ1-1; D unresolved. V was pared by 8 bases and J by 6 bases, with 19 bases between. Germline V gene lookup returns CDR1 DFQATT and CDR2 SNEGSKA (reference sequence). This CDR3 region has 13 residues. As DNA, the CDR3 is TGCAGTCCCTCATCCCCAGGAGTCCCTGAAGCTTTCTTT. Translating gives CSPSSPGVPEAFF.

The chain uses TRBV5-1 and TRBJ2-3; D assignment may be TRBD1 or TRBD2 (5 bases each). Trimming stripped 5 bases from V and 1 base from J, with 11 bases between. The CDR3 spans 14 residues. Looked up from germline, CDR1 is SGHRS and CDR2 is YFSETQ. CDR3 sequence (DNA): TGCGCCAGCAGGAGGCAGGGAGGCACAGATACGCAGTATTTT. Amino acids: CASRRQGGTDTQYF.

In this sample, this clonotype turned up many times. One end of the junction does not line up with germline, which may come from a read error. The chain employs TRBV5-1 and TRBJ1-5, with D tentatively TRBD1 (5 bases). Germline lookup yields CDR1 SGHRS and CDR2 YFSETQ. CDR3 size: 14 residues. The CDR3 sequence: CASSLGGDNQPQHF. DNA of the CDR3: TGTGCCAGCAGTCTCGGAGGGGACAATCAGCCCCAGCATTTT.

V gene TRBV6-1 combines with J gene TRBJ1-4; no reliable D call. Germline assignment: CDR1 MNHNS and CDR2 SASEGT. The CDR3 has 15 residues. V was trimmed by 10 bases and J by 0 bases, leaving 15 bases between them. The CDR3 sequence: CAIRARWATNEKLFF. DNA of the CDR3: TGTGCCATTCGGGCTAGATGGGCAACTAATGAAAAACTGTTTTTT.

This clonotype was seen a few times. V gene TRBV20-1 combines with J gene TRBJ2-6; 8 bases map to TRBD1. J was trimmed by 0 bases and V by 5 bases; bases with no gene match: 18. The CDR3 has 20 amino acids. Per germline, CDR1 DFQATT and CDR2 SNEGSKA (reference sequence). CDR3 coding DNA: TGCAGTGCTCTTGCGACAGGGGAGTTTCCAATTTTCTCTGGGGCCAACGTCCTGACTTTC. It yields the protein CSALATGEFPIFSGANVLTF.

This clonotype came up many times. The chain joins TRBV12-3 or TRBV12-4 to TRBJ1-5; 9 positions match TRBD1. The V and J ends lost 5 bases and 3 bases, in that order; junction bases with no gene match: 8. The CDR3 totals 16 residues. The CDR3 DNA is TGTGCCAGCAGTCGCGGACAGGGGTTCGTCAATCAGCCCCAGCATTTT. Amino acid sequence: CASSRGQGFVNQPQHF.

A few counts support this clonotype. The chain couples TRBV29-1 to TRBJ1-1; 9 bases are shared with TRBD1. V trimming: 8 bases; J trimming: 6 bases; junction bases outside the gene matches: 13. Germline CDR1 reads SQVTM; CDR2 reads ANQGSEA. The CDR3 is made up of 14 amino acids. As DNA, the CDR3 is TGCAGCCCCCGCGTCGTAAGACAGGGGGCTGAAGCTTTCTTT. This gives the protein CSPRVVRQGAEAFF.

This clonotype was seen repeatedly, ten times or more. The genes are TRBV18 and TRBJ2-1; 7 bases map to TRBD2. The trim removed 3 bases at V and 4 bases at J, leaving 12 bases unmatched. The CDR3 runs to 17 residues. Germline V gene sequence: CDR1 KGHSH, CDR2 LQKENI. This CDR3 is CASSPQGPGGGYNEQFF. CDR3 in DNA: TGTGCCAGCTCACCGCAAGGTCCGGGGGGTGGATACAATGAGCAGTTCTTC.

The table lists this clonotype with a few counts. The chain combines TRBV5-1 with TRBJ2-5, with a possible D match to TRBD2 (7 bases). The CDR3 runs to 16 residues. CDR1 is SGHRS and CDR2 is YFSETQ in the germline V gene. The ends were cut back, 0 bases at V and 1 base at J, with 13 bases in the middle. The CDR3 DNA is TGCGCCAGCAGCTTGGTAGGGGGGGGATTCCAAGAGACCCAGTACTTC. Translated: CASSLVGGGFQETQYF.

This sequence joins TRBV12-3 or TRBV12-4 and TRBJ1-6; TRBD1 is a possible D gene (6 bases). Trimming removed 5 bases from V and 7 bases from J, with 9 bases in between. This CDR3 spans 13 amino acids. The CDR3 reads CASSPDRNSPLHF. Here the CDR3 DNA reads TGTGCCAGCAGTCCCGACAGGAATTCACCCCTCCACTTT.

This clonotype was seen repeatedly, ten times or more. This chain uses TRBV28 with TRBJ2-7; TRBD1 agrees at 9 bases. The V gene's germline CDR1 is MDHEN and CDR2 SYDVKM. With V trimmed by 8 bases and J by 3 bases, 8 bases remained unmatched. CDR3 length: 14 amino acids. The CDR3 loop is CASVSQGAVYEQYF. The CDR3 region has the DNA TGTGCCAGCGTATCACAGGGGGCAGTCTACGAGCAGTACTTC.